A single T cell receptor beta chain is shown here with its context. Between the trimmed V and J ends, which lost 0 bases and 6 bases, there was a span of 11 bases. This CDR3 contains 14 residues. Germline V gives CDR1 LGHNA, CDR2 YSLEER. PBMCs numbering 2 million and stored at -80 C yielded the unsorted libraries. The cDNA came from 5'RACE, which used 10-nucleotide random UMIs. TCRdb reprocessed the 5' RACE reads with MiXCR, giving one entry per CDR3 protein. This table has 55,000 to 70,000 distinct CDR3 sequences, about an eighth appearing once. The data belong to a study of neurological immune-mediated disorders.

This rearrangement joins TRBV4-3 to TRBJ2-5, with D unclear. The clonotype originates from a man aged 55 to 70 in good health. The sample taken for sequencing was PBMCs. Written as DNA, the CDR3 is TGCGCCAGCAGCCAAGAGCCCTCCTCCCAGACCCAGTACTTC. Amino acids: CASSQEPSSQTQYF.